Listed below are T cell receptor beta chains from one sample, sequenced in a study of metastatic and nonmetastatic thyroid tumors. TCRdb reprocessed the PCR reads via MiXCR. The sample lists 75,000 to 100,000 clones, 9.5% to 15% occurring once. Sequencing used blood. The receptors derive from a female donor with papillary thyroid cancer or a benign thyroid nodule (not recorded which). Some clones in this sample may be carry-over from other donors' samples. The CDR3 runs from the conserved cysteine through the conserved F or W. Fields, in order: CDR3 length, V gene, J gene, clone size, D gene, CDR3 protein, CDR3 DNA. The D gene is left open where the match is weak. Rows may omit the clone size; those that give it use once, few, many or a size class.

14	TRBV20-1	TRBJ2-2	.	TRBD2	CSVSSGRASGELFF	TGCAGTGTTTCCAGCGGGAGGGCGAGCGGGGAGCTGTTTTTT
19	TRBV6-2/TRBV6-3	TRBJ1-5	.	.	CASRPPRQAWRLGNQPQHF	TGTGCCAGCAGACCTCCCAGACAGGCCTGGCGTTTGGGCAATCAGCCCCAGCATTTT
12	TRBV19	TRBJ2-5	many	.	CASSMGRETQYF	TGTGCCAGTAGCATGGGGAGGGAGACCCAGTACTTC
13	TRBV12-3/TRBV12-4	TRBJ1-2	many	TRBD1	CASRDWTGAGYTF	TGTGCCAGCAGAGATTGGACAGGGGCTGGCTACACCTTC
13	TRBV12-3/TRBV12-4	TRBJ2-7	few	TRBD2	CASSLGLYYEQYF	TGTGCCAGCAGTTTGGGACTATACTACGAGCAGTACTTC
15	TRBV20-1	TRBJ1-1	.	TRBD1	CSATPGTADNTEAFF	TGCAGTGCTACACCCGGGACAGCCGACAACACTGAAGCTTTCTTT
15	TRBV20-1	TRBJ2-7	.	TRBD2	CSARDPEAGGVEQYF	TGCAGTGCTAGAGATCCAGAGGCGGGAGGGGTCGAGCAGTACTTC
15	TRBV18	TRBJ1-3	.	.	CASSPDKTSGNTIYF	TGTGCCAGCTCACCCGACAAAACCTCTGGAAACACCATATATTTT
13	TRBV30	TRBJ2-7	.	TRBD1	CACRGSNIHEQYF	TGCGCCTGCAGGGGGAGTAACATCCACGAGCAGTACTTC
15	TRBV19	TRBJ1-1	few	.	CASRKLRDLNTEAFF	TGTGCCAGTAGAAAACTAAGGGACTTGAACACTGAAGCTTTCTTT
14	TRBV7-2	TRBJ2-1	many	.	CASSFADSNNEQFF	TGTGCCAGCAGCTTCGCGGACAGCAACAATGAGCAGTTCTTC
13	TRBV15	TRBJ2-1	few	TRBD2	CASSTSPYNEQFF	TGTGCCAGTTCGACTAGCCCTTACAATGAGCAGTTCTTC
15	TRBV5-1	TRBJ2-3	.	.	CASSLGATSTDTQYF	TGCGCCAGCAGCTTAGGGGCGACAAGCACAGATACGCAGTATTTT
14	TRBV4-3	TRBJ1-5	many	.	CASSPRWVRKPQHF	TGCGCCAGCAGCCCAAGGTGGGTGAGAAAGCCCCAGCATTTT
15	TRBV7-2	TRBJ1-2	medium-sized	.	CASSPRSVANYGYTF	TGTGCCAGCAGCCCACGATCAGTTGCTAACTATGGCTACACCTTC
14	TRBV6-1	TRBJ1-1	many	.	CASSLWGQNTEAFF	TGTGCCAGCAGTCTGTGGGGTCAGAACACTGAAGCTTTCTTT
14	TRBV30	TRBJ2-7	.	TRBD1	CAWTPGTEPYEQYF	TGTGCCTGGACTCCCGGGACAGAGCCCTACGAGCAGTACTTC
15	TRBV18	TRBJ1-2	.	TRBD1	CASSRPRDRVGGYTF	TGTGCCAGCTCACGTCCGCGGGACAGGGTGGGGGGCTACACCTTC
17	TRBV5-1	TRBJ2-1	many	TRBD2	CASSLAGSGSGNWVQFF	TGCGCCAGCAGCTTGGCCGGTTCGGGGAGCGGGAACTGGGTGCAGTTCTTC
14	TRBV7-9	TRBJ2-7	many	.	CASSFPERPYEQYF	TGTGCCAGCAGCTTCCCCGAGCGGCCCTACGAGCAGTACTTC
15	TRBV4-3	TRBJ1-1	many	.	CASSRDYMADTEAFF	TGCGCCAGCAGCCGCGATTATATGGCGGACACTGAAGCTTTCTTT
17	TRBV15	TRBJ2-7	many	TRBD2	CATSRDESSGSVYEQYF	TGTGCCACCAGCAGAGATGAGTCTAGCGGGAGCGTATACGAGCAGTACTTC
15	TRBV14	TRBJ2-1	many	TRBD2	CASSQQSGGVNEQFF	TGTGCCAGCAGCCAACAGAGCGGGGGGGTCAATGAGCAGTTCTTC
15	TRBV18	TRBJ1-2	.	.	CASSPGRILGTGYTF	TGTGCCAGCTCACCGGGACGGATCCTTGGAACTGGCTACACCTTC
16	TRBV9	TRBJ2-3	many	TRBD1	CASSVSTGRFTDTQYF	TGTGCCAGCAGCGTTTCGACAGGGCGGTTTACAGATACGCAGTATTTT
14	TRBV5-8	TRBJ2-7	many	.	CASSISPGSYEQYF	TGTGCCAGCAGCATATCCCCGGGATCCTACGAGCAGTACTTC
11	TRBV28	TRBJ2-3	many	.	CASSLRDTQYF	TGTGCCAGCAGCCTACGAGATACGCAGTATTTT
14	TRBV5-1	TRBJ2-7	.	TRBD1	CASSSVQGSYEQYF	TGCGCCAGCAGCTCGGTACAGGGGTCCTACGAGCAGTACTTC
12	TRBV24-1	TRBJ2-2	many	TRBD1	CAIGQATGELFF	TGTGCCATCGGACAGGCTACGGGGGAGCTGTTTTTT
16	TRBV2	TRBJ2-4	many	TRBD2	CASSVSGRLSKNIQYF	TGTGCCAGCAGTGTTAGCGGGAGGCTAAGCAAAAACATTCAGTACTTC
15	TRBV11-2	TRBJ2-7	.	TRBD2	CASSLDSWGGYEQYF	TGTGCCAGCAGCTTAGATAGTTGGGGGGGTTACGAGCAGTACTTC
14	TRBV9	TRBJ2-1	many	TRBD2	CASSPRLATNEQFF	TGTGCCAGCAGCCCAAGACTAGCAACCAATGAGCAGTTCTTC
15	TRBV6-1	TRBJ1-5	many	.	CASTQGPFSNQPQHF	TGTGCCAGCACGCAGGGGCCCTTTAGCAATCAGCCCCAGCATTTT
15	TRBV5-1	TRBJ2-7	many	TRBD2	CASSSAASGPYEQYF	TGCGCCAGCAGCTCGGCGGCTAGCGGACCCTACGAGCAGTACTTC
12	TRBV20-1	TRBJ1-1	many	.	CSARDGRRGAFF	TGCAGTGCTAGAGATGGGCGCAGGGGAGCTTTCTTT
14	TRBV20-1	TRBJ1-1	many	.	CSAIHPRGLTEAFF	TGCAGTGCTATTCACCCCCGGGGCCTCACTGAAGCTTTCTTT
16	TRBV6-2/TRBV6-3	TRBJ1-4	once	.	CASSYSHCSHLGKLFF	TGTGCCAGCAGTTACTCGCACTGCAGCCACCTTGGAAAACTGTTTTTT